The next 5 T cell receptor beta chains were all read from a single sample in a study of vaccination effects on CD4 cells after COVID-19. Antigen-specific CD4+ T cell clonotypes were called by their expansion after viral peptide-pool culture in ViraFEST. Cultured cells yielded isolated CD4+ T cells after nine to ten days. From March to December 2020, the person had a SARS-CoV-2 infection that was confirmed by PCR. Here immunoSEQ multiplex PCR was the method, and the copy in TCRdb shows in-frame clones only, minus some. The sample includes approximately 70,000 clones, 65% to 85% of them seen just once. No antigen has been identified for these receptors. The sequences come from CD4+ T cells from PBMCs cultured with HIV peptides, collected before COVID-19 vaccination. The sample's subset: HIV-1 Nef peptide pool negative control/reference culture. Receptors were obtained from a human donor who had a prior SARS-CoV-2 infection.

The chain couples TRBV7-2 to TRBJ2-7; the match to TRBD2 covers 13 bases. The CDR3 covers 15 residues. Germline loops: CDR1 SGHTA, CDR2 FQGNSA. Losses at the gene ends were 5 bases for V and 5 bases for J; bases not matched to a gene: 6. DNA for the CDR3: TGTGCCAGCAGCGCACTAGCGGGAGGGTTGAACGAGCAGTACTTC. Protein sequence: CASSALAGGLNEQYF.

The V call is TRBV3-1 (or the pseudogene TRBV3-2), the J call TRBJ1-3; a possible D gene is TRBD1 (5 bases). CDR1 and CDR2 (germline): LGHDT, YNNKEL (reference sequence). Trimming cost V 0 bases and J 5 bases, with 11 bases left between them. The CDR3 covers 15 residues. CDR3 loop: CASSQETEGRNTIYF. DNA for the CDR3: TGTGCCAGCAGCCAAGAGACAGAAGGAAGAAACACCATATATTTT.

The chain carries TRBV2 and TRBJ1-5; the match to TRBD1 covers 7 bases. From germline, CDR1 is SNHLY and CDR2 FYNNEI. The CDR3 is made up of 15 amino acids. The trim removed 6 bases at V and 2 bases at J, leaving 7 bases unmatched. The CDR3 loop reads CASSSGQSRNQPQHF. The CDR3 DNA reads TGTGCCAGCAGCTCGGGACAGAGCCGCAATCAGCCCCAGCATTTT.

This clone was found a few times. This chain uses TRBV7-2 with TRBJ1-6; the D gene is possibly TRBD1 (6 bases). The CDR3 runs to 16 residues. V was trimmed by 5 bases and J by 7 bases, leaving 18 bases between them. CDR1 is SGHTA and CDR2 is FQGNSA in the germline V gene. CDR3 region: CASSPQGFIENSPLHF. The CDR3 DNA reads as TGTGCCAGCAGCCCCCAGGGGTTTATTGAAAATTCACCCCTCCACTTT.

The chain combines TRBV5-4 with TRBJ2-5; 10 nucleotides match TRBD2. Germline CDR1 reads SGHNT; CDR2 reads YYREEE (reference sequence). V was clipped by 4 bases and J by 3 bases; unmatched bases: 6. The CDR3 runs 15 residues. Here the CDR3 reads CASSPSGSVKETQYF. The CDR3 DNA follows: TGTGCCAGCAGCCCTAGCGGGAGTGTTAAAGAGACCCAGTACTTC.